This T cell receptor (beta chain) stems from a study of response to subunit inactivated influenza vaccine. In the case of this clonotype: Germline and junction disagree at one end, which may indicate a read error.

Each CDR3 protein is one row after TCRdb ran MiXCR on the RT-PCR reads. The repertoire holds just under 550,000 distinct CDR3 sequences, with roughly 25% as singletons. This CDR3 contains 13 residues. Germline loops: CDR1 SGHNT, CDR2 YENEEA. These data also featured in a second study, about T cells expressing NK-cell markers. As reported in that work: TCR beta libraries carry UMIs added by 5'RACE template switching. About six donors showed dominant NKG2C+ clonotypes comprising about 1.0-7.0% of their CD8+ T cells. In several donors, dominant clonotypes made up about 25-60.1% of CD3+CD56-NKG2C+ cells.

The V and J genes are TRBV11-3 and TRBJ2-3, with D tentatively TRBD1 or TRBD2 (5 bases each). This sequence originates from a man aged 45-65 years who received an inactivated influenza vaccine. Sequences were derived from CD4+ T cells sorted from PBMCs, sampled about 13 days after vaccination. CDR3 coding DNA: TGTGGCAGCAGCTTAGTGTGGGGGGATACGCAGTATTTT. Residues: CGSSLVWGDTQYF.